Listed here is a single TCR beta chain. The source of the sample is a study of T cell changes during pregnancy in multiple sclerosis. V lost 2 bases and J lost 2, with 7 bases in between. Germline values: CDR1 MNHEY, CDR2 SMNVEV (reference sequence). The CDR3 is 13 residues long. The repertoire was sequenced with immunoSEQ multiplex PCR; TCRdb's copy has only in-frame clones and lacks some. This table holds about 38,000 clones, approximately 90% found once. The genes are TRBV27 and TRBJ2-7, with D unresolved. Sequences were derived from CD8+ T cells from peripheral blood mononuclear cells, sampled in the third trimester of pregnancy. This TCR came from a female donor with multiple sclerosis, enrolled in a pregnancy study. DNA for the CDR3: TGTGCCAGCAGTTTAGGGCCACCCTACGAGCAGTACTTC. Translating it yields CASSLGPPYEQYF.